The 10 T cell receptor beta chains below come from one sample, sequenced in a study of blood T cells in healthy people across ages. For the second PCR, which ran for roughly 6 to 11 cycles, a sample-barcoded 5' primer and a J-beta primer mix were used. A single record per CDR3 protein comes from TCRdb applying MiXCR to the 5' RACE reads. The table includes about 640,000 distinct CDR3 sequences, 58% detected once. Sequencing was carried out using blood. The receptors derive from a man in his 60s in good health.

This chain links TRBV5-8 with TRBJ2-3; the D gene is possibly TRBD2 (5 bases). Germline CDR1 is SGHTS and CDR2 is YDEGEE. The CDR3 consists of 13 residues. V lost 5 bases and J lost 5, with 12 bases in between. The CDR3 sequence is CASRLTAGDTQYF. The CDR3 DNA is TGTGCCAGCAGGCTAACTGCGGGAGATACGCAGTATTTT.

The chain joins TRBV28 to TRBJ2-1; 9 positions match TRBD2. Losses at the gene ends were 10 bases for V and 0 bases for J; bases not matched to a gene: 7. The CDR3 loop spans 15 amino acids. Germline CDR1 is MDHEN and CDR2 is SYDVKM. Here the CDR3 DNA reads TGTGCCACCACCCCAGCGGGGGGCTCCTACAATGAGCAGTTCTTC. This gives the protein CATTPAGGSYNEQFF.

This clonotype was detected only a few times. The CDR3 loop reads CASTIEAGPSSYTF. The DNA of the CDR3 is TGTGCCAGCACCATTGAGGCCGGCCCTAGTAGCTACACCTTC. V and J are TRBV12-3 or TRBV12-4 and TRBJ1-2; no firm D call. Trimming removed 7 bases from V and 9 bases from J, with 21 bases in between. The CDR3 length is 14 residues.

The J gene is TRBJ2-3, the V gene TRBV3-1; D not resolved. The CDR3 consists of 14 residues. Trimming pared 4 bases from V and 2 bases from J, leaving 10 bases between. Germline V gives CDR1 LGHDT, CDR2 YNNKEL (reference sequence). The CDR3 bases are TGTGCCAGCAGCCTCCCGCCCCACACAGATACGCAGTATTTT. This codes for CASSLPPHTDTQYF.

This rearrangement joins TRBV9 to TRBJ2-1, with no clear D. Trimming left V 4 bases short and J 0 bases short, with 11 bases between. The V gene's germline CDR1 is SGDLS and CDR2 YYNGEE. CDR3 size: 15 residues. CDR3 protein: CASSPSEASYNEQFF. Here the CDR3 DNA reads TGTGCCAGCAGCCCCTCAGAGGCCTCCTACAATGAGCAGTTCTTC.

The chain joins TRBV20-1 to TRBJ2-7, with 7 bases lining up with TRBD1. Germline CDR1 and CDR2: DFQATT and SNEGSKA (reference sequence). Unmatched junction bases numbered 3, after V lost 5 bases and J lost 2 bases. This CDR3 comprises 12 residues. In nucleotides, the CDR3 is TGCAGTGCTTCCACAGGGGCCTACGAGCAGTACTTC. Translated, it gives CSASTGAYEQYF.

V and J are TRBV18 and TRBJ1-1; D is uncertain. Trimming cost V 5 bases and J 5 bases, with 12 bases left between them. Germline CDR1 and CDR2: KGHSH and LQKENI. The CDR3 totals 13 residues. DNA of the CDR3: TGTGCCAGCTCAACCGGCCAGTTAACTGAAGCTTTCTTT. It specifies CASSTGQLTEAFF.

The chain couples TRBV5-6 to TRBJ2-3; D ambiguous. This CDR3 has 12 amino acids. With 6 bases removed from V and 7 bases from J, the gap between germline ends came to 12 bases. CDR1 and CDR2 (germline): SGHDT, YYEEEE. Here the CDR3 DNA reads TGTGCCAGCACCTACGCGGACCATACGCAGTATTTT. Translated: CASTYADHTQYF.

Only one count was recorded for this clonotype. The chain carries TRBV28 and TRBJ1-4; TRBD1 might be the D (5 bases). This CDR3 spans 16 amino acids. Trimming left V 7 bases short and J 0 bases short, with 15 bases between. Germline loops: CDR1 MDHEN, CDR2 SYDVKM. The CDR3 coding sequence is TGTGCCAGCAAACCGACAGAGACCCCAACTAATGAAAAACTGTTTTTT. This translates into CASKPTETPTNEKLFF.

V gene TRBV7-2 combines with J gene TRBJ2-7; a possible D gene is TRBD1 (6 bases). This CDR3 is built from 12 residues. The germline V gene encodes CDR1 SGHTA and CDR2 FQGNSA. V shed 5 bases and J shed 5 bases, with 10 bases lying between them. The CDR3 sequence is CASSPHRDEQYF. In nucleotides, the CDR3 is TGTGCCAGCAGCCCACACAGGGACGAGCAGTACTTC.